This entry features one T cell receptor (beta chain) sequence. Per the original methods: Quantification of nucleated cells was approximated via reference gene primer amplification. Data came from immunoSEQ multiplex PCR; TCRdb stores just in-frame clones and leaves some out. Clone size and the V and J calls come from that table; the DNA yielded D and trimming. The sample holds around 400,000 clones, 75% to 90% seen once. The germline V and J ends were trimmed by 5 bases and 7 bases, with 11 bases remaining between them. Germline V gives CDR1 LGHNT, CDR2 FRNRAP. The CDR3 length is 12 residues. This entry belongs to a study of blood T cell repertoires in COVID-19. Study-level information: The origin of the acute and convalescent COVID-19 samples was the United States, Italy and Spain. From T cells, B-cell-depleted T cells, or PBMCs came the material, which was cDNA or gDNA.

V is TRBV12-5 and J is TRBJ1-1, with D perhaps TRBD1 (5 bases). Sequencing used PBMCs or T cells enriched from blood (not recorded which). This TCR was recovered from a woman between 45 and 60 years old who had recovered from COVID-19. In DNA form, the CDR3 reads TGTGCTAGTGGTAACCCGGGACTTGAAGCTTTCTTT. The encoded protein is CASGNPGLEAFF.